Below, 10 T cell receptor beta chains from the same sample are listed, as sequenced in a study of OX40 agonist ivuxolimab in advanced cancers. TCRdb's table, derived via immunoSEQ multiplex PCR, lists solely in-frame clones and lacks some. This table holds 98,000 or so clones, roughly nine tenths found once. The sample was CD4+ or CD8+ T cells sorted from blood, taken in a trial of the OX40 agonist ivuxolimab. The receptors originated from an adult with an advanced solid tumor such as melanoma, head and neck, liver or kidney cancer.

The chain carries TRBV28 and TRBJ2-7, with 8 bases identical to TRBD2. Germline assignment: CDR1 MDHEN and CDR2 SYDVKM. This CDR3 spans 14 amino acids. With V trimmed by 6 bases and J by 7 bases, 11 bases remained unmatched. The chain's CDR3 is CASSVPAGAGEQYF. For the CDR3, the DNA is TGTGCCAGCAGCGTGCCAGCGGGAGCAGGGGAGCAGTACTTC.

In this sample, this clone turned up once. The V gene is TRBV7-9, the J gene TRBJ2-1; 7 bases are a match to TRBD2. Germline CDR1 and CDR2: SEHNR and FQNEAQ (reference sequence). J was trimmed by 7 bases and V by 11 bases; bases with no gene match: 14. The CDR3 has 14 residues. The CDR3 sequence: CACQAGGSGNEQFF. Here the CDR3 DNA reads TGTGCCTGTCAAGCGGGCGGGAGCGGGAATGAGCAGTTCTTC.

This CDR3 is CASSGASGRGETQYF. The CDR3, as DNA: TGTGCCAGCAGTGGGGCTAGCGGGAGAGGAGAGACCCAGTACTTC. The chain recombines TRBV2 with TRBJ2-5; 10 bases line up with TRBD2. CDR1 and CDR2 (germline): SNHLY, FYNNEI. V dropped 4 bases and J dropped 4; count of bases not matched to a gene: 6. The CDR3 loop spans 15 amino acids. The whole variable domain, remainder taken from reference TRBV2 and TRBJ2-5, is EPEVTQTPSHQVTQMGQEVILRCVPISNHLYFYWYRQILGQKVEFLVSFYNNEISEKSEIFDDQFSVERPDGSNFTLKIRSTKLEDSAMYFCASSGASGRGETQYFGPGTRLLVL.

This clone was seen more than once but under ten times. The rearrangement links TRBV13 to TRBJ2-1; 13 bases fit TRBD2. The germline V gene encodes CDR1 PRHDT and CDR2 FYEKMQ (reference sequence). J was trimmed by 7 bases and V by 5 bases; bases with no gene match: 11. The CDR3 is made up of 17 amino acids. In nucleotides, the CDR3 is TGTGCCAGCAGCCCCGCCCAACTAGCGGGAGGGCCAAATGAGCAGTTCTTC. Its protein product is CASSPAQLAGGPNEQFF. The whole variable domain, filled in from reference TRBV13 and TRBJ2-1, reads AAGVIQSPRHLIKEKRETATLKCYPIPRHDTVYWYQQGPGQDPQFLISFYEKMQSDKGSIPDRFSAQQFSDYHSELNMSSLELGDSALYFCASSPAQLAGGPNEQFFGPGTRLTVL.

The genes are TRBV13 and TRBJ2-2; possibly TRBD1 for D (6 bases). The germline V gene has CDR1 PRHDT and CDR2 FYEKMQ (reference sequence). The CDR3 sequence is 14 residues long. Trimming shortened V by 4 bases and J by 6 bases, and 12 bases separated the two germline ends. CDR3 coding DNA: TGTGCCAGCAGCTCGCAACAGGGCTCCGGGGAGCTGTTTTTT. Amino acid sequence: CASSSQQGSGELFF.

V usage is TRBV5-3 and J usage is TRBJ2-7; 9 nucleotides line up with TRBD2. TRBV5-3 is an open reading frame whose function is uncertain. After removal of 4 bases from V and 5 bases from J, the junction contained 10 bases not matched to a gene. The CDR3 sequence is 15 residues long. Here the CDR3 reads CARSTSGTSYHEQYF. The DNA for the CDR3 is TGTGCCAGAAGCACCTCCGGGACTAGCTACCACGAGCAGTACTTC.

The chain recombines TRBV6-6 with TRBJ2-1; 11 bases agree with TRBD2. CDR1 is MNHNY and CDR2 is SVGAGI in the germline V gene (reference sequence). The CDR3 covers 15 residues. V shed 6 bases and J 10 bases; nucleotides not matched to a gene: 11. The CDR3 DNA reads TGTGCCAGCAGGCCTACTAGCGGGAGTATCGACGAGCAGTTCTTC. The encoded protein is CASRPTSGSIDEQFF.

This clone was counted a few times. The J gene is TRBJ1-1, the V gene TRBV4-3, with 9 bases lining up with TRBD1. Germline trimming cut 0 bases from V and 11 bases from J; bases unmatched to any gene: 7. The CDR3 runs 14 residues. CDR1 is LGHNA and CDR2 is YSLEER in the germline V gene. The CDR3: CASSQDHGTGSAFF. Here the CDR3 DNA reads TGCGCCAGCAGCCAAGACCATGGGACAGGGTCTGCTTTCTTT.

The chain employs TRBV7-2 and TRBJ1-4; 9 bases are a match to TRBD1. Germline V gives CDR1 SGHTA, CDR2 FQGNSA. The CDR3 totals 15 residues. V trimming: 3 bases; J trimming: 6 bases; junction bases outside the gene matches: 5. CDR3 nucleotide sequence: TGTGCCAGCAGCTTCCGTACAGGGGGCCATGAAAAACTGTTTTTT. Encoded protein: CASSFRTGGHEKLFF.

The chain couples TRBV6-5 to TRBJ1-5; perhaps TRBD1 as D (5 bases). There are 15 residues in the CDR3. V lost 7 bases to trimming and J lost 1 base, with 14 bases between them. The germline gives CDR1 MNHEY, CDR2 SVGAGI. CDR3 DNA: TGTGCCAGCAAACCCCGGGGGGGGAGCAATCAGCCCCAGCATTTT. It yields the protein CASKPRGGSNQPQHF.